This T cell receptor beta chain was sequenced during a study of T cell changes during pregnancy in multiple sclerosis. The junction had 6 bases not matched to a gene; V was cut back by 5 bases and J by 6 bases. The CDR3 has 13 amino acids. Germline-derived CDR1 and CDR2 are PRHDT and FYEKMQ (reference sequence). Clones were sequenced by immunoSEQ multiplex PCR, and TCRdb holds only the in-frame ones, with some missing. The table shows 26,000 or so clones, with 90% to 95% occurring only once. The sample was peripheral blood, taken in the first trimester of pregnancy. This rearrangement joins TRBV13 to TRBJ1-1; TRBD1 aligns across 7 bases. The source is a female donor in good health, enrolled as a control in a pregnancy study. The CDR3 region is CASSQTGSAEAFF. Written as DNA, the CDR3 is TGTGCCAGCAGCCAGACAGGGTCGGCTGAAGCTTTCTTT.